Given below is one TCR beta chain in context. Profiling relied on immunoSEQ multiplex PCR, and the TCRdb table lists in-frame clones only, not all of them. The table has more than 130,000 clones, approximately 80% seen once. V was clipped by 3 bases and J by 0 bases, with 14 bases between them. The CDR3 is made up of 16 amino acids. CDR1 and CDR2 from the germline V gene are SGHTA and FQGTGA. This entry is derived from a study of blood T cell repertoires in COVID-19. Overall study: Sites in the United States, Italy and Spain provided acute and convalescent COVID-19 samples. T cells, B-cell-depleted T cells, or PBMCs provided the cDNA or gDNA that served as material.

The receptor comes from a human donor in a cohort sampled during active COVID-19. This sequence joins TRBV7-3 and TRBJ1-1; no definite D call. The sample taken for sequencing was peripheral blood. This CDR3 is CASSLRPGRLNTEAFF. Written as DNA, the CDR3 is TGTGCCAGCAGCTTGAGACCTGGGAGGTTGAACACTGAAGCTTTCTTT.